This T cell receptor beta chain was identified in a study of T cell changes during pregnancy in multiple sclerosis. CDR1 and CDR2 (germline): MGHRA, YSYEKL. There are 15 residues in the CDR3. Trimming shortened V by 0 bases and J by 0 bases, and 9 bases separated the two germline ends. TCRdb's table, derived via immunoSEQ multiplex PCR, lists solely in-frame clones and lacks some. In the table there are roughly 46,000 clones, approximately 92% of which are singletons. Here the sequenced sample was peripheral blood, taken in the third trimester of pregnancy. The origin of this receptor is a female donor with multiple sclerosis, enrolled in a pregnancy study. The chain links TRBV4-1 to TRBJ2-7, with a tentative D call TRBD1 (5 bases). The CDR3: CASSQDRASSYEQYF. The DNA of the CDR3 is TGCGCCAGCAGCCAAGACAGGGCCAGCTCCTACGAGCAGTACTTC.